Each of the 2 T cell receptor beta chains below was sequenced from the same sample in a study of CD8 T cells in Susac syndrome. RNA totalling about 0.45 to 1 ug underwent reverse transcription with random hexamers. TCRdb redid the calling of the immunoSEQ multiplex PCR reads with MiXCR, one entry per CDR3 protein. The top ten clones hold about 0.073% of a sample with 160,000 or so distinct CDR3 sequences, about 91% of them seen once. The sample taken for sequencing was CD4+ T cells from PBMCs. Receptors originate from a human donor in good health.

In DNA form, the CDR3 reads TGTGCCAGCCGCGTCCTGCAAGAGACCCAGTACTTC. This encodes CASRVLQETQYF. The chain combines TRBV6-1 with TRBJ2-5; no firm D call. The CDR3 totals 12 residues. The germline V gene has CDR1 MNHNS and CDR2 SASEGT. V lost 8 bases and J 2 bases, leaving 9 bases between the germline ends.

V is TRBV28 and J is TRBJ2-7, with 11 bases matching TRBD2. The V and J ends lost 2 bases and 7 bases, in that order; junction bases with no gene match: 10. The CDR3 is 16 amino acids. Germline CDR1 reads MDHEN; CDR2 reads SYDVKM. The CDR3 region is CASSLAASGRTGEQYF. The CDR3 DNA reads as TGTGCCAGCAGTTTAGCGGCTAGCGGGAGGACTGGGGAGCAGTACTTC.